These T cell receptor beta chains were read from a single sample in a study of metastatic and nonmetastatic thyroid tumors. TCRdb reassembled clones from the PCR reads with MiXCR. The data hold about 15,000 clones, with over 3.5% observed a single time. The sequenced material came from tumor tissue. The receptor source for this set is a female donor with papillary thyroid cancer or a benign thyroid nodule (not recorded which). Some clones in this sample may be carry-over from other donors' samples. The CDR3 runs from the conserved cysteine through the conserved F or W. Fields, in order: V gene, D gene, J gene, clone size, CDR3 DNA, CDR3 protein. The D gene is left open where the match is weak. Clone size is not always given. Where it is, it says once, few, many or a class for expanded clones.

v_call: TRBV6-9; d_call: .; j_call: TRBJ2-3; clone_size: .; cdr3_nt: TGTGCCATACGCCAGACGCAGTATTTT; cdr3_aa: CAIRQTQYF
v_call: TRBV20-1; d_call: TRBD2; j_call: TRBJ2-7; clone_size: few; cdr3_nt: TGCAGTGCTAGAGTACAGTCGGGGCTAGCGGGGCCCTACGAGCAGTACTTC; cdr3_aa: CSARVQSGLAGPYEQYF
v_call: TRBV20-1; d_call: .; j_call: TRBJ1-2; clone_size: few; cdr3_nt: TGCAGTGCTAGAATAGAAGGGTCCCATGGCTACACCTTC; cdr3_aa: CSARIEGSHGYTF
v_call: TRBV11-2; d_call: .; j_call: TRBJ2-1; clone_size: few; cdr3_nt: TGTGCCAGCAGCTTAAACCCGGGGGCGGGTTCTGACCTTGAGCAGTTCTTC; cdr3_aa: CASSLNPGAGSDLEQFF
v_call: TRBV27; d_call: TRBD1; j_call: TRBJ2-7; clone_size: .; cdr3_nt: TGTGCCAGCGATCCCTCCGGGACAGGGGGTTACGAGCAGTACTTC; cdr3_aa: CASDPSGTGGYEQYF
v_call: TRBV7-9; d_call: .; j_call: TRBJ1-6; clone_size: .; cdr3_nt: TGTGCCAGCAGCTTAGATAATTCACCCCTCGACTTT; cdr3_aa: CASSLDNSPLDF
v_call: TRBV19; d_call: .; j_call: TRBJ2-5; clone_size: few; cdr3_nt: TGTGCCAGTAGTACCCGGGGGGAGACCCAGTACTTC; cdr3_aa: CASSTRGETQYF
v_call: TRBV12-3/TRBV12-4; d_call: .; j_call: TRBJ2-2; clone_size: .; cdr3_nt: TGTGCCAGCAGCTTAGCGTCGAACACCGGGGAGCTGTTTTTT; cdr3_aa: CASSLASNTGELFF
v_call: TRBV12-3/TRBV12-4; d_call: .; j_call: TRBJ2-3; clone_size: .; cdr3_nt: TGTGCCAGCAATCCCCGGGGGAGCCAACACACGGATACGCAGTATTTT; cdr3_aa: CASNPRGSQHTDTQYF
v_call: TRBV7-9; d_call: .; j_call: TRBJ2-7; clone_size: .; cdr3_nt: TGTGCCAGCAGTCGAGAGGGTGGCGAGCAGTACTTC; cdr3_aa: CASSREGGEQYF
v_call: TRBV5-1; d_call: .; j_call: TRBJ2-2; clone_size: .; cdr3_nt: TGCGCCAGCAGCTGGACTAACACCGGGGAGCTGTTTTTT; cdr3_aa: CASSWTNTGELFF
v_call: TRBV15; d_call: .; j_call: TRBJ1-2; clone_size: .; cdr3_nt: TGTGCCACCAGCGCCGGGACATACTATGGCTACACCTTC; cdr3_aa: CATSAGTYYGYTF
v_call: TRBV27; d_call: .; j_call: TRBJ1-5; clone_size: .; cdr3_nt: TGTGCCAGCAGTTCGGGGACAAAAGTCGATCAGCCCCAGCATTTT; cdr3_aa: CASSSGTKVDQPQHF
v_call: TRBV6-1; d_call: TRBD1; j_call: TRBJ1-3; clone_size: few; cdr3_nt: TGTGCCAGCAGTCTAGGACAGGGTCGAAACACCATATATTTT; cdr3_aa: CASSLGQGRNTIYF
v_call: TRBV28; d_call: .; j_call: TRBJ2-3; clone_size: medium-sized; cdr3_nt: TGTGCCAGCAGTTTGGCAATAACTTCGTCTAGCACAGATACGCAGTATTTT; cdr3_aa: CASSLAITSSSTDTQYF
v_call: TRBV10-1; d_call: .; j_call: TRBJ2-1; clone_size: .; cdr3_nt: TGTGCCAGCAGTGCGGTGGGCGCGGGGAATGAGCAGTTCTTC; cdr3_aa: CASSAVGAGNEQFF
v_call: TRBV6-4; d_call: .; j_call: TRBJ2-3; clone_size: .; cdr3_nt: TGTGCCAGCAGTGAGGGGACTTCGCCGAATACGCAGTATTTT; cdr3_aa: CASSEGTSPNTQYF
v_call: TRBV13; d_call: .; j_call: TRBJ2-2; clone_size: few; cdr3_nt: TGTGCCAGCAGCTTGTCCGGGGAGCTGTTTTTT; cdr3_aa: CASSLSGELFF
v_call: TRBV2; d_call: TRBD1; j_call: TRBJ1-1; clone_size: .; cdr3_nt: TGTGCCAGCAGCCGACAGGGTGTTAACACTGAAGCTTTCTTT; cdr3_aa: CASSRQGVNTEAFF
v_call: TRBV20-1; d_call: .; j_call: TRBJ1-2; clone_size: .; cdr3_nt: TGCAGTGCTACAGCAGGGGCTCGGGTTGGCTACACCTTC; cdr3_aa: CSATAGARVGYTF
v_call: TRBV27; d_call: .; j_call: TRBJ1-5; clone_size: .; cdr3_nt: TGTGCCAGCAGTTTATTATATGGCAATCAGCCCCAGCATTTT; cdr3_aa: CASSLLYGNQPQHF
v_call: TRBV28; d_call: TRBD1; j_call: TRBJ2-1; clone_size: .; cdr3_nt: TGTGCCAGCACTCCAATTTGGGGACAGAGAATCTACAATGAGCAGTTCTTC; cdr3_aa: CASTPIWGQRIYNEQFF
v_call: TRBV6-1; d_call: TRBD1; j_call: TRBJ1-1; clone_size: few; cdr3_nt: TGTGCCAGCACCCTGGACAGGATGTTGAACACTGAAGCTTTCTTT; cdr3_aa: CASTLDRMLNTEAFF
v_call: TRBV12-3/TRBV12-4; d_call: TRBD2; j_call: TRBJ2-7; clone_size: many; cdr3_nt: TGTGCCAGCAGTTCCCTAGCGGGAGGCCATTACGAGCAGTACTTC; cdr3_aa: CASSSLAGGHYEQYF
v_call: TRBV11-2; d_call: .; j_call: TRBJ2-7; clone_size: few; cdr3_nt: TGTGCCAGCAGCTTAGCAGGGGTCCCCTACGAGCAGTACTTC; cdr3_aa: CASSLAGVPYEQYF
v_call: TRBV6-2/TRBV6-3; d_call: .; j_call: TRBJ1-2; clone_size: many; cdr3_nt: TGTGCCAGCAGTTACTCGACCGAATATGGCTACACCTTC; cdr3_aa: CASSYSTEYGYTF
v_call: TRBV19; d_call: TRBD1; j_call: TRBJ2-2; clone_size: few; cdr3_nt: TGTGCCAGTAGGGCCGGGACAGGGCGTCGAACCGGGGAGCTGTTTTTT; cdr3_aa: CASRAGTGRRTGELFF
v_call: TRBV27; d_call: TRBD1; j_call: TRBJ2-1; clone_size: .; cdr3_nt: TGTGTCAGCAGCCGCATATGGGTTACAGGGGGCTACAATGAGCAGTTCTTC; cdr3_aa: CVSSRIWVTGGYNEQFF
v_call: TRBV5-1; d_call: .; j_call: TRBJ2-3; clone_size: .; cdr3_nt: TGCGCCTCTCGGGGAGACCGGCCGGATACGCAGTATTTT; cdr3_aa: CASRGDRPDTQYF
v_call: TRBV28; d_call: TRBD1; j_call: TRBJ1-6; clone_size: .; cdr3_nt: TGTGCCAGCAGTTTGGGCAGGGGGCAGTCACCCCTCCACTTT; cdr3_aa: CASSLGRGQSPLHF
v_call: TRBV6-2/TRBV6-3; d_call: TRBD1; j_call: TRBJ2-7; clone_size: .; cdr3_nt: TGTGCCAGCATTTCGTCTCCCGGGACAGGGGGCGGGGAGCAGTACTTC; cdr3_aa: CASISSPGTGGGEQYF
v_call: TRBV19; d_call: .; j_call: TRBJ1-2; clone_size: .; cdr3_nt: TGTGCCAGTAACGGTTGGAGGAACTATGGCTACACCTTC; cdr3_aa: CASNGWRNYGYTF
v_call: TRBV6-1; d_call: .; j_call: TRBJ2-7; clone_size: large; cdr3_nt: TGTGCCAGCAGCCGTGCAAGGGGCTCCTACGAGCAGTACTTC; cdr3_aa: CASSRARGSYEQYF
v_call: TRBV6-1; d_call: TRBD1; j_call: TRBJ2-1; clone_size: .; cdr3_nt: TGTGCCAGCAGTCCCGGGACAGGGGATTCGGATGAGCAGTTCTTC; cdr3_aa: CASSPGTGDSDEQFF
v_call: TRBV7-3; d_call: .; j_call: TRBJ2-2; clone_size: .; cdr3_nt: TGTGCCAGCAGCCCCAGGCAGTTCGGGGAGCTGTTTTTT; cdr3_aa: CASSPRQFGELFF
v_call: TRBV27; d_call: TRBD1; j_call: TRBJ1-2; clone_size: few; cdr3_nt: TGTGCCAGCAGTTACAGGGGTGATGGCTACACCTTC; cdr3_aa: CASSYRGDGYTF
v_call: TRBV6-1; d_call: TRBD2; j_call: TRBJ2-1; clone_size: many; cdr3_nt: TGTGCCAGCAGTTGGCTAGCGGGAGGTTTTAATGCTGAGCAGTTCTTC; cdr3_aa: CASSWLAGGFNAEQFF
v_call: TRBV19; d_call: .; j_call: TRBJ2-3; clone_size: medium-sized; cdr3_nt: TGTGCCAGTAGTATTTCACGGGACACGCAGTATTTT; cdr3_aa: CASSISRDTQYF
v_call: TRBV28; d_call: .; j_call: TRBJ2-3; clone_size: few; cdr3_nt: TGTGCCAGCAGCCTAGCAGATACGCAGTATTTT; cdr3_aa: CASSLADTQYF
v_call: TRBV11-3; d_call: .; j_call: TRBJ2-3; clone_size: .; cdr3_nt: TGTGCCAGCAGCTTAGCACAGGTAGTCACAGATACGCAGTATTTT; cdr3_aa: CASSLAQVVTDTQYF
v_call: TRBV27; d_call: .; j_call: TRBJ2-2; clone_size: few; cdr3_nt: TGTGCCAGCAGCACAGCCGGGACTAACACCGGGGAGCTGTTTTTT; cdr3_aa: CASSTAGTNTGELFF
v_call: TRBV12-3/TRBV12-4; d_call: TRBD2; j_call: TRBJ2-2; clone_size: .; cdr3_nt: TGTGCCAGCAGTGGAATTAGCGGGAGGGCCTTGGGCGGGAAGCTGTTTTTT; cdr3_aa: CASSGISGRALGGKLFF